These T cell receptor beta chains were read from a single sample in a study of T cells and Merkel cell carcinoma outcomes. Profiling relied on immunoSEQ multiplex PCR, and the TCRdb table lists in-frame clones only, not all of them. The table shows roughly 1,800 clones, with around 90% occurring only once. Sequencing was performed on tumor tissue from Merkel cell carcinoma. These receptors all come from a human donor with Merkel cell carcinoma. Each CDR3 is given with its conserved first and last residue. D genes are given only for firm matches. Some rows have no size entry. The others give once, few or many, or a class for an expanded clone.

D: -
J: TRBJ1-2
size: -
V: TRBV28
DNA: TGTGCCAGCCACTATGGGGGACCCCTTGGCTACACCTTC
CDR3: CASHYGGPLGYTF

D: -
J: TRBJ1-1
size: -
V: TRBV6-5
DNA: TGTGCCAGCAGTCCCAATCGGGTCACTGAAGCTTTCTTT
CDR3: CASSPNRVTEAFF

D: -
J: TRBJ1-3
size: -
V: TRBV10-3
DNA: TGTGCCTCTAGAGGCAGCGGGGCTGGAAACACCATATATTTT
CDR3: CASRGSGAGNTIYF

D: TRBD2
J: TRBJ2-2
size: few
V: TRBV7-8
DNA: TGTGCCAGCAGCCCATGGGGGGGAAACACCGGGGAGCTGTTTTTT
CDR3: CASSPWGGNTGELFF

D: TRBD2
J: TRBJ2-5
size: -
V: TRBV7-9
DNA: TGTGCCAGCAGCCCTAAGAGACTAGCGGGGGGGCAAGAGACCCAGTACTTC
CDR3: CASSPKRLAGGQETQYF

D: TRBD2
J: TRBJ2-1
size: -
V: TRBV27
DNA: TGTGCCACCAGGGGGACTAGCGGGCTTGAGCAGTTCTTC
CDR3: CATRGTSGLEQFF

D: TRBD1
J: TRBJ2-3
size: -
V: TRBV9
DNA: TGTGCCAGTTCACAGGGGGATCCCACAGATACGCAGTATTTT
CDR3: CASSQGDPTDTQYF

D: -
J: TRBJ2-2
size: -
V: TRBV6-6
DNA: TGTGCCAGCGCCGGACAGCAGGGCCATACCGGGGAGCTGTTTTTT
CDR3: CASAGQQGHTGELFF

D: -
J: TRBJ2-7
size: -
V: TRBV2
DNA: TGTGCCAGCAGTGGCTCCTCCGAGCAGTACTTC
CDR3: CASSGSSEQYF

D: -
J: TRBJ1-5
size: -
V: TRBV28
DNA: TGTGCCAACAGACTACCGCAGGGCAGCAATCAGCCCCAGCATTTT
CDR3: CANRLPQGSNQPQHF

D: -
J: TRBJ1-6
size: few
V: TRBV11-3
DNA: TGTGCCAGCAGCTTAAACAGCTATTCACCCCTCCACTTT
CDR3: CASSLNSYSPLHF

D: TRBD1
J: TRBJ1-6
size: -
V: TRBV2
DNA: TGTGCCAGCACCCTCGGAGGACAGGGGATTTCACCCCTCCACTTT
CDR3: CASTLGGQGISPLHF

D: -
J: TRBJ1-2
size: -
V: TRBV19
DNA: TGTGCCAGTACCATTGGGGGAAACATGGTTACCTATGGCTACACCTTC
CDR3: CASTIGGNMVTYGYTF

D: -
J: TRBJ1-3
size: -
V: TRBV15
DNA: TGTGCCACCAGCAGAGATCTGGGTTTTGGAAACACCATATATTTT
CDR3: CATSRDLGFGNTIYF

D: TRBD1
J: TRBJ1-2
size: -
V: TRBV28
DNA: TGTGCCAGCAGTTTATCGGGACAGGGGGTCGGCTACACCTTC
CDR3: CASSLSGQGVGYTF

D: -
J: TRBJ2-7
size: -
V: TRBV5-1
DNA: TGCGCCAGCAGCGCAGGGAGAAACTACGAGCAGTACTTC
CDR3: CASSAGRNYEQYF

D: -
J: TRBJ1-5
size: -
V: TRBV19
DNA: TGTGCCAGTAGTATGTCGGATCAGCCCCAGCATTTT
CDR3: CASSMSDQPQHF

D: -
J: TRBJ2-1
size: -
V: TRBV11-1
DNA: TGTGCCAGCAGCTACGAGCGTGAGGAGCAGTTCTTC
CDR3: CASSYEREEQFF

D: -
J: TRBJ1-6
size: -
V: TRBV19
DNA: TGTGCCAGTACCGACCAGCACCTGGGGGGGGGTTCACCCCTCCACTTT
CDR3: CASTDQHLGGGSPLHF

D: -
J: TRBJ2-5
size: -
V: TRBV23-1
DNA: TGCGCCAGCAGCTGTCAGGGATCGTACCAAGAGACCCAGTACTTC
CDR3: CASSCQGSYQETQYF

D: -
J: TRBJ2-3
size: -
V: TRBV29-1
DNA: TGCAGCGTTGCCGGGGCAGATACGCAGTATTTT
CDR3: CSVAGADTQYF

D: -
J: TRBJ1-4
size: -
V: TRBV4-1
DNA: TGCGCCAGCAGCGACCCTCGGTGGCTGAATGAAAAACTGTTTTTT
CDR3: CASSDPRWLNEKLFF

D: TRBD1
J: TRBJ1-1
size: once
V: TRBV7-3
DNA: TGTGCCAGCAGCCCGACAGGGGGAGGTGAAGCTTTCTTT
CDR3: CASSPTGGGEAFF

D: -
J: TRBJ2-3
size: -
V: TRBV27
DNA: TGTGCCAGCAGTCCGTCTGGGGCCCCGGTTACGCAGTATTTT
CDR3: CASSPSGAPVTQYF

D: -
J: TRBJ1-1
size: once
V: TRBV6-1
DNA: TGTGCCAGCAGTGAAGGCAGAGGGACTGAAGCTTTCTTT
CDR3: CASSEGRGTEAFF

D: -
J: TRBJ2-1
size: -
V: TRBV7-8
DNA: TGTGCCAGCAGCGGGGGCAGTGAGCAGTTCTTC
CDR3: CASSGGSEQFF

D: TRBD2
J: TRBJ2-2
size: -
V: TRBV10-3
DNA: TGTGCCAGCAGCCCAGGGACTAAGAACACCGGGGAGCTGTTTTTT
CDR3: CASSPGTKNTGELFF

D: TRBD1
J: TRBJ2-7
size: -
V: TRBV9
DNA: TGTGCCAGCAGCACCGGACAGGGGGTCACCTACGAGCAGTACTTC
CDR3: CASSTGQGVTYEQYF

D: -
J: TRBJ2-1
size: -
V: TRBV27
DNA: TGTGCCAGCAGTTTATCGATATATGAGCAGTTCTTC
CDR3: CASSLSIYEQFF

D: -
J: TRBJ2-7
size: -
V: TRBV20-1
DNA: TGCAGTGTGTCCCTTACCTACGAGCAGTACTTC
CDR3: CSVSLTYEQYF

D: -
J: TRBJ2-7
size: -
V: TRBV28
DNA: TGTGCCAGCAGACCAGGTACCCAGGGCAACTACGAGCAGTACTTC
CDR3: CASRPGTQGNYEQYF

D: -
J: TRBJ2-2
size: -
V: TRBV6-5
DNA: TGTGCTGTCAAGAAAGGGCTGAACACCGGGGAGCTGTTTTTT
CDR3: CAVKKGLNTGELFF

D: -
J: TRBJ1-6
size: -
V: TRBV6-1
DNA: TGTGCCAGCACCCTGGGGGGTAATAATTCACCCCTCCACTTT
CDR3: CASTLGGNNSPLHF

D: TRBD1
J: TRBJ1-5
size: -
V: TRBV30
DNA: TGTGCCTGGAGTGTGACAGGGGAAGGCCAGCTCCAGCATTTT
CDR3: CAWSVTGEGQLQHF

D: -
J: TRBJ2-1
size: -
V: TRBV7-8
DNA: TGTGCCAGCAGCCCCGAAGGGGCTTACAATGAGCAGTTCTTC
CDR3: CASSPEGAYNEQFF

D: -
J: TRBJ2-2
size: -
V: TRBV21-1
DNA: TGTGCCAGCAGCAAGGTCAGGGGGCAGGGGGCGAACACCGGGGAGCTGTTTTTT
CDR3: CASSKVRGQGANTGELFF

D: TRBD1
J: TRBJ2-2
size: -
V: TRBV5-1
DNA: TGCGCCAGCAGCTCCTCCGGGACAGGGGGCACCGGGGAGCTGTTTTTT
CDR3: CASSSSGTGGTGELFF

D: -
J: TRBJ1-2
size: -
V: TRBV5-6
DNA: TGTGCCAGCAGCGGGACGGGACAAGACCCTTTGCAGGGCTACACCTTC
CDR3: CASSGTGQDPLQGYTF

D: -
J: TRBJ2-3
size: -
V: TRBV19
DNA: TGTGCCAGTAGTCAGGGTCGCGCAGATACGCAGTATTTT
CDR3: CASSQGRADTQYF

D: TRBD1
J: TRBJ2-1
size: -
V: TRBV5-1
DNA: TGCGCCAGCAGCAAATGGACAGGGGAGAATGAGCAGTTCTTC
CDR3: CASSKWTGENEQFF

D: TRBD1
J: TRBJ1-3
size: -
V: TRBV2
DNA: TGTGCCAGCAGCTTGGGACAGCCTCTCTTGACTGGAAACACCATATATTTT
CDR3: CASSLGQPLLTGNTIYF

D: TRBD1
J: TRBJ1-5
size: -
V: TRBV5-1
DNA: TGCGCCAGCAGCTTGGAGACAGGGTCAGGTCAGCCCCAGCATTTT
CDR3: CASSLETGSGQPQHF

D: -
J: TRBJ2-2
size: once
V: TRBV4-1
DNA: TGCGCCAGCAGCCAAGAAGGAACCTCTCCCGGGGAGCTGTTTTTT
CDR3: CASSQEGTSPGELFF

D: -
J: TRBJ2-7
size: -
V: TRBV4-1
DNA: TGCGCCAGCAGTCCAACGAGGACCTTGAGCTCCTACGAGCAGTACTTC
CDR3: CASSPTRTLSSYEQYF

D: -
J: TRBJ2-7
size: -
V: TRBV27
DNA: TGTGCCACCATCGGGCCCGGGAGCTCCTACGAGCAGTACTTC
CDR3: CATIGPGSSYEQYF

D: -
J: TRBJ2-7
size: -
V: TRBV5-1
DNA: TGCGCCAGCAGCTTGGGTCTAGATGGCAGCTCCTACGAGCAGTACTTC
CDR3: CASSLGLDGSSYEQYF

D: -
J: TRBJ2-5
size: -
V: TRBV30
DNA: TGTGCCTGGGGACAAGAGACCCAGTACTTC
CDR3: CAWGQETQYF

D: -
J: TRBJ1-1
size: -
V: TRBV10-2
DNA: TGCGCCAGCAGTCTTAAACTGAACACTGAAGCTTTCTTT
CDR3: CASSLKLNTEAFF

D: -
J: TRBJ2-7
size: -
V: TRBV7-9
DNA: TGTGCCAGCAGCTTAGCTTTGAGGCAGGGCGAGCAGTACTTC
CDR3: CASSLALRQGEQYF

D: TRBD2
J: TRBJ2-7
size: -
V: TRBV5-1
DNA: TGCGCCAGCAGTATGGGGCGGGGGAAGGCCTACGAGCAGTACTTC
CDR3: CASSMGRGKAYEQYF

D: -
J: TRBJ2-2
size: -
V: TRBV11-2
DNA: TGTGCCAGCAGCCCCCGTCCCGGGGAGCTGTTTTTT
CDR3: CASSPRPGELFF

D: -
J: TRBJ2-7
size: -
V: TRBV6-5
DNA: TGTGCCAGCAGCCGGCGGACAGAGGGCTACGAGCAGTACTTC
CDR3: CASSRRTEGYEQYF

D: -
J: TRBJ1-3
size: -
V: TRBV28
DNA: TGTGCCAGCAGCTCTACAGGGAGTCTAACTGGAAACACCATATATTTT
CDR3: CASSSTGSLTGNTIYF

D: -
J: TRBJ2-7
size: once
V: TRBV5-1
DNA: TGCGCCAGCAGCTATACAGGGTACGAGCAGTACTTC
CDR3: CASSYTGYEQYF

D: -
J: TRBJ2-5
size: -
V: TRBV5-1
DNA: TGCGCCAGCAGCTCCTCGACAGCTCAAGAGACCCAGTACTTC
CDR3: CASSSSTAQETQYF

D: TRBD1
J: TRBJ2-3
size: -
V: TRBV30
DNA: TGTGCCTGGGACAGGGCCGGCACAGATACGCAGTATTTT
CDR3: CAWDRAGTDTQYF

D: -
J: TRBJ2-7
size: -
V: TRBV7-9
DNA: TGTGCCAGCAGCTCGGGACCTTCCGAGCAGTACTTC
CDR3: CASSSGPSEQYF